These 11 T cell receptor beta chains originate from one sample sequenced in a study of control samples from healthy donors and cancer patients. Using immunoSEQ multiplex PCR, the repertoire was profiled, and TCRdb retains in-frame clones only, with some absent. The data hold approximately 170,000 clones, with roughly 89% observed a single time. Input material: blood. These receptors all stem from a woman in her twenties or thirties in good health.

J is TRBJ2-5 and V is TRBV10-3, with 9 bases that match TRBD1. The CDR3 runs to 13 residues. J lost 5 bases, V lost 5 bases, and 3 bases had no gene match. CDR1 is ENHRY and CDR2 is SYGVKD in the germline V gene. The DNA for the CDR3 is TGTGCCATCAGTCCCGGACAGGGGGAGACCCAGTACTTC. Encoded protein: CAISPGQGETQYF.

There are a few counts of this clone. The chain has TRBV2 and TRBJ2-5, with TRBD2 matching over 10 bases. The CDR3 runs 17 residues. V trimming: 0 bases; J trimming: 5 bases; junction bases outside the gene matches: 9. Germline CDR1 and CDR2: SNHLY and FYNNEI. CDR3 sequence reads: CASSEALLAGARETQYF. The CDR3 nucleotides are TGTGCCAGCAGTGAAGCGCTTCTAGCGGGAGCTAGGGAGACCCAGTACTTC.

This clone was found once. V gene TRBV29-1 combines with J gene TRBJ1-2; 8 bases line up with TRBD1. CDR3 length: 10 residues. Germline V gives CDR1 SQVTM, CDR2 ANQGSEA. V was clipped by 6 bases and J by 8 bases; unmatched bases: 2. CDR3 sequence reads: CSVGDRGYTF. DNA of the CDR3: TGCAGCGTGGGGGACAGGGGCTACACCTTC.

This chain connects TRBV4-3 to TRBJ2-3; 11 bases fit TRBD2. Germline V gene lookup returns CDR1 LGHNA and CDR2 YSLEER. This CDR3 is 17 amino acids long. V shed 0 bases, J shed 3 bases, and the junction held 5 bases outside the gene matches. For the CDR3, the DNA is TGCGCCAGCAGCCAAGATGAGGTAGCGGGAGGGACAGATACGCAGTATTTT. It codes for CASSQDEVAGGTDTQYF.

The rearrangement links TRBV5-1 to TRBJ1-4, with D possibly matching TRBD1 (5 bases). V lost 2 bases and J 2 bases, leaving 13 bases between the germline ends. Germline V gene lookup returns CDR1 SGHRS and CDR2 YFSETQ. The CDR3 consists of 16 residues. CDR3 residues: CASSLERGGTNEKLFF. The CDR3 nucleotides are TGCGCCAGCAGCTTAGAAAGGGGAGGGACTAATGAAAAACTGTTTTTT.

The chain links TRBV2 to TRBJ2-7; D is ambiguous. The CDR3 is made up of 15 amino acids. Trimming cost V 4 bases and J 0 bases, with 13 bases left between them. Per the germline V gene, CDR1 is SNHLY and CDR2 is FYNNEI. This CDR3 is CASSAPTGASYEQYF. CDR3 nucleotide sequence: TGTGCCAGCAGTGCCCCGACTGGAGCCTCCTACGAGCAGTACTTC.

The rearrangement uses TRBV14 and TRBJ2-3; 7 bases are a match to TRBD2. With 2 bases clipped from V and 5 bases from J, the junction kept 1 base outside the gene matches. The CDR3 sequence is 13 residues long. Germline V gene lookup returns CDR1 SGHDN and CDR2 FVKESK. As DNA, the CDR3 is TGTGCCAGCAGCCAAATAGCGGGAGATACGCAGTATTTT. Protein sequence: CASSQIAGDTQYF.

This clone was seen more than once but under ten times. The gene calls are TRBV6-2 or TRBV6-3 and TRBJ2-3, with D perhaps being TRBD1 or TRBD2 (5 bases each). V gave up 4 bases and J gave up 0 bases, with 11 bases separating them. The CDR3 is 15 amino acids. Germline V gene data show CDR1 as MNHEY and CDR2 as SVGEGT. Here the CDR3 DNA reads TGTGCCAGCAGTTCACGGGACCCTAGCACAGATACGCAGTATTTT. This gives the protein CASSSRDPSTDTQYF.

The chain has TRBV7-3 and TRBJ1-4, with 7 positions matching TRBD1. The CDR3 extends over 15 amino acids. The V and J ends lost 0 bases and 7 bases, in that order; junction bases with no gene match: 5. CDR1 and CDR2 from the germline V gene are SGHTA and FQGTGA. CDR3 nucleotide sequence: TGTGCCAGCAGCTTAACCGGGACAGCCTCTGAAAAACTGTTTTTT. The encoded protein is CASSLTGTASEKLFF.

The chain uses TRBV7-8 and TRBJ1-6; 8 nucleotides align to TRBD1. The junction had 8 bases not matched to a gene; V was cut back by 11 bases and J by 8 bases. There are 13 residues in the CDR3. The germline V gene has CDR1 SGHVS and CDR2 FQNEAQ. DNA for the CDR3: TGTGCCGGAAGGACAGGGTATTATTCACCCCTCCACTTT. Residues: CAGRTGYYSPLHF.

The chain has TRBV29-1 and TRBJ2-3; 10 positions match TRBD1. Trimming took 6 bases from V and 5 from J; bases not matched to a gene: 5. The germline CDR1 and CDR2 sequences are SQVTM and ANQGSEA. CDR3 length: 13 residues. CDR3 sequence (DNA): TGCAGCGTGGACAGGGGGGGAGGAGATACGCAGTATTTT. It translates to CSVDRGGGDTQYF.